This entry features one T cell receptor beta chain sequence. No cognate antigen has been identified for it. No qualities accompany the bases; no much larger clone lies one base away. TCRbeta CDR3 regions were amplified from genomic DNA by means of the immunoSEQ Assay, a bias-controlled multiplex PCR. The original pipeline was this. The number of nucleated cells in each sample was estimated from the amplification of reference gene primers within the assay. To quantify the absolute abundance of each unique TCRbeta CDR3 rearrangement, sequence reads were collapsed and filtered. Productive Simpson clonality was computed per sample as the square root of Simpson's diversity index over productive rearrangements. This is the immuneACCESS table as TCRdb keeps it, with only in-frame sequences that have V and J called. A part of the clones is gone; compared with another copy, unresolved V genes explain less than half, and the rest is unexplained. Clone size and V and J calls were adopted from that table, with D and trimming inferred from the DNA. The sample table lists tens of thousands of clones, 80% to 90% of them with a count of one. Around 7.4% of the sample is in the top ten clones.

The CDR3, from cysteine to phenylalanine, totals 16 residues. Only CDR3 DNA remains: 48 bases, in frame from the first base. Relative to germline, V is 1 base shorter and J is 7 bases shorter, with 18 bases between their ends. Per the germline V gene, SGHRS is the CDR1 and YFSETQ is the CDR2. These data are taken from a study of blood T cell repertoires in COVID-19 (dated by TCRdb to between 2020 and 2021). Context from the whole study: Samples covering the acute and convalescent phases of COVID-19 were provided by collaborators in the United States, Italy and Spain. Subjects who had been exposed to COVID-19, were actively infected with it, or had recovered from it provided the deeply sampled blood TCRbeta repertoires that made up the dataset. The samples were drawn from two sources: the first 160 participants of the ongoing ImmuneRACE study, and about 1,300 subjects contributed by 6 global collaborators. Sample metadata almost always included a de-identified subject ID, COVID-19 status, age in years and sex. HLA class I and class II types, where available, came from metadata supplied by the sample provider rather than from assay-based typing. The material from the prospective study consisted of cDNA or gDNA derived from T cells, B-cell-depleted T cells, or PBMCs. A freely available public database, intended as a resource for researchers studying the immune response to SARS-CoV-2, is where the repertoires were released.

Overall study results and their limits: The amount of clinical and demographic metadata varied by source and participant and was provided uncurated.

Collaborating institutions collected whole blood in K2EDTA tubes following their own protocols. For TCRbeta analysis, collaborators shipped samples as frozen whole blood, isolated PBMCs, or DNA extracted from either of those sample types. The source is a human donor with acute or convalescent COVID-19. The donor label of this sample is uncertain. The sequencing sample was made of peripheral blood. The sequence joins TRBV5-1 to TRBJ2-1; 6 matching bases give a weak D call of TRBD1. The DNA sequence reads TGCGCCAGCAGCTTGCCGCGGACAGCTTCTTCGAATGAGCAGTTCTTC. Translated, it gives CASSLPRTASSNEQFF.